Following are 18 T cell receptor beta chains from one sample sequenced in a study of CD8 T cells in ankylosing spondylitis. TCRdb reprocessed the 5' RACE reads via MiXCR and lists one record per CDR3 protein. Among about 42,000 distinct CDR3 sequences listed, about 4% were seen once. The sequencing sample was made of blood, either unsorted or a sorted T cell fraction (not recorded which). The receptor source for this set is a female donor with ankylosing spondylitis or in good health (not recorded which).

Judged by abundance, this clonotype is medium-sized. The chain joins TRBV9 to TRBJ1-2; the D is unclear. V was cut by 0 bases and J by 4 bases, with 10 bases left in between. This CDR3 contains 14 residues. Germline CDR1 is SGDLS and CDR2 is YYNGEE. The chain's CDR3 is CASSVAGGRYGYTF. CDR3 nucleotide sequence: TGTGCCAGCAGCGTAGCGGGCGGGCGCTATGGCTACACCTTC.

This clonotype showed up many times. The CDR3 here is CASSPKTSGGADTQYF. The CDR3 DNA follows: TGTGCCAGCAGCCCGAAGACTAGCGGGGGCGCAGATACGCAGTATTTT. This sequence joins TRBV9 and TRBJ2-3, with 12 bases fitting TRBD2. This CDR3 is 16 amino acids long. V shed 4 bases and J 4 bases; nucleotides not matched to a gene: 7. Germline values: CDR1 SGDLS, CDR2 YYNGEE.

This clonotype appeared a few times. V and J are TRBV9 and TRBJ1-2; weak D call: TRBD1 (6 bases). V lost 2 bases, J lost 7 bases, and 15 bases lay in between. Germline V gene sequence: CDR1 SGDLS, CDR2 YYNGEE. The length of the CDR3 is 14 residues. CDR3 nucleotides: TGTGCCAGCAGCGTCCAGGGGCTCGACTCTGGCTACACCTTC. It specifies CASSVQGLDSGYTF.

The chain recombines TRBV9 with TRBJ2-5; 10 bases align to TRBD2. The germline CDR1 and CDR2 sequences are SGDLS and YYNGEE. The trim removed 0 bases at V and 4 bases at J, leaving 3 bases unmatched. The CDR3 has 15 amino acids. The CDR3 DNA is TGTGCCAGCAGCGTAGCGGCTAGCGGGGGAGAGACCCAGTACTTC. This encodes CASSVAASGGETQYF.

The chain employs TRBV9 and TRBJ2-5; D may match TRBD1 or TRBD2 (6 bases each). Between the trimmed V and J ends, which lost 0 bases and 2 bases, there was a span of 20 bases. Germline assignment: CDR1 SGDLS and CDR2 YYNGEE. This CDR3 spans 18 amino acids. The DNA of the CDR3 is TGTGCCAGCAGCGTAGCGGACAGTGGCGGGGCCGAACAAGAGACCCAGTACTTC. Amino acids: CASSVADSGGAEQETQYF.

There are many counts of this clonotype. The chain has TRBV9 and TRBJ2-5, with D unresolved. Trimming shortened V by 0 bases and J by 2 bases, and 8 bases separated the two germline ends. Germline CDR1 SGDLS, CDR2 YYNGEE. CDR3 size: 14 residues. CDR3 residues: CASSVGALQETQYF. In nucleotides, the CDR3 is TGTGCCAGCAGCGTAGGCGCACTGCAAGAGACCCAGTACTTC.

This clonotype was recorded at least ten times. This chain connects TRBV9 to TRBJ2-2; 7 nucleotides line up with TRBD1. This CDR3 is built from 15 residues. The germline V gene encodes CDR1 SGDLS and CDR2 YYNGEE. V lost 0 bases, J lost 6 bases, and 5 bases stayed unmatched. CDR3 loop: CASSVEGTGAGELFF. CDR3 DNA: TGTGCCAGCAGCGTAGAGGGAACAGGGGCCGGGGAGCTGTTTTTT.

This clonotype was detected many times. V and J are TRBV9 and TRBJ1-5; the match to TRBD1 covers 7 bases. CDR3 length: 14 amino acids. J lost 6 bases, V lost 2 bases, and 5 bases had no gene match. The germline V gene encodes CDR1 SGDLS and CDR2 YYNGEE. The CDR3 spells CASSVGTESQPQHF. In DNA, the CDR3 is TGTGCCAGCAGCGTGGGGACAGAGTCTCAGCCCCAGCATTTT.

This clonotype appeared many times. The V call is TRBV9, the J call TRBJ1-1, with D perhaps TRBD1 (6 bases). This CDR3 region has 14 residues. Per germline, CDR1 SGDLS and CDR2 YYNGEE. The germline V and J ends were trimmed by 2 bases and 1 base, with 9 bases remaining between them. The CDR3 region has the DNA TGTGCCAGCAGCGTCACAGGGACGAACACTGAAGCTTTCTTT. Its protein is CASSVTGTNTEAFF. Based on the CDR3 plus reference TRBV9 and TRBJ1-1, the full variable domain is DSGVTQTPKHLITATGQRVTLRCSPRSGDLSVYWYQQSLDQGLQFLIQYYNGEERAKGNILERFSAQQFPDLHSELNLSSLELGDSALYFCASSVTGTNTEAFFGQGTRLTVV.

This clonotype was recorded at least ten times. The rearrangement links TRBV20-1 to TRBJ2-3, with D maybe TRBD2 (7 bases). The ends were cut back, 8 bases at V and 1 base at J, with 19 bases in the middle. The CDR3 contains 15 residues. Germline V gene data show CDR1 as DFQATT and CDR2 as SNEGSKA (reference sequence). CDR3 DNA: TGCAGTCCTAACGGGGGGCGGCGGGGCACAGATACGCAGTATTTT. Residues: CSPNGGRRGTDTQYF.

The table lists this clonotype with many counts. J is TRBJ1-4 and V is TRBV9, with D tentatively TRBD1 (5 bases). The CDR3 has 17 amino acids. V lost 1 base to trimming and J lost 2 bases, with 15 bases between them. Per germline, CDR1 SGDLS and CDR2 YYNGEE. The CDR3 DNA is TGTGCCAGCAGCGTATCCGGGGCCCTTGCCACTAATGAAAAACTGTTTTTT. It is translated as CASSVSGALATNEKLFF. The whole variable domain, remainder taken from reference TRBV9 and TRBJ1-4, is DSGVTQTPKHLITATGQRVTLRCSPRSGDLSVYWYQQSLDQGLQFLIQYYNGEERAKGNILERFSAQQFPDLHSELNLSSLELGDSALYFCASSVSGALATNEKLFFGSGTQLSVL.

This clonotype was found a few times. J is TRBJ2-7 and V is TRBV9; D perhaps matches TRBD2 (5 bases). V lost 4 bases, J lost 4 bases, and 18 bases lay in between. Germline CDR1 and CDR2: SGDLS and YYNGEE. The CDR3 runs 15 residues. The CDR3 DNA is TGTGCCAGCAGCTTAGGCGCGGGCGGCCCATACGAGCAGTACTTC. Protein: CASSLGAGGPYEQYF.

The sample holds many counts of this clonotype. The CDR3 DNA sequence: TGTGCCAGCAGCGTATCCCCAGGGCCCTACGAGCAGTACTTC. It is translated as CASSVSPGPYEQYF. This chain links TRBV9 with TRBJ2-7, with a weak D call TRBD1 (5 bases). Trimming took off 1 base at V and 2 bases at J, with 10 bases between the two ends. This CDR3 is 14 amino acids long. Germline CDR1 reads SGDLS; CDR2 reads YYNGEE.

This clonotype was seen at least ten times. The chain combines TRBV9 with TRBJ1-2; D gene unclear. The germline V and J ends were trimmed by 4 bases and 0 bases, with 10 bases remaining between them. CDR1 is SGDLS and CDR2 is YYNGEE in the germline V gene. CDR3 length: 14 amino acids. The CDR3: CASSKVGTNYGYTF. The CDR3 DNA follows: TGTGCCAGCAGCAAAGTCGGGACTAACTATGGCTACACCTTC.

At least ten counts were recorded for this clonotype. The CDR3 region is CASSVGGTGDSEQYF. Here the CDR3 DNA reads TGTGCCAGCAGCGTAGGCGGGACAGGGGACTCCGAGCAGTACTTC. This rearrangement joins TRBV9 to TRBJ2-7; 10 bases line up with TRBD1. Germline lookup yields CDR1 SGDLS and CDR2 YYNGEE. This CDR3 contains 15 residues. V trimming: 0 bases; J trimming: 6 bases; junction bases outside the gene matches: 6.

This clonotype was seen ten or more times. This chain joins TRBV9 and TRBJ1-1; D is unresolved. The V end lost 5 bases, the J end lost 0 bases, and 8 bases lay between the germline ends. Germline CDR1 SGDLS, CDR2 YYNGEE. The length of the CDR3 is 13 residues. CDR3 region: CASSLTVNTEAFF. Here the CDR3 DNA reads TGTGCCAGCAGTCTGACTGTGAACACTGAAGCTTTCTTT. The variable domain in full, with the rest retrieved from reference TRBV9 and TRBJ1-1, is DSGVTQTPKHLITATGQRVTLRCSPRSGDLSVYWYQQSLDQGLQFLIQYYNGEERAKGNILERFSAQQFPDLHSELNLSSLELGDSALYFCASSLTVNTEAFFGQGTRLTVV.

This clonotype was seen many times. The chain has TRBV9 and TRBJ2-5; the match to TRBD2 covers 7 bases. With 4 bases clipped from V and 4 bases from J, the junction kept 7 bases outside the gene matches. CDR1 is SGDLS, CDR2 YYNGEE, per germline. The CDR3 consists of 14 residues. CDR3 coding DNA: TGTGCCAGCAGCTCCCGGACTAGACGAGAGACCCAGTACTTC. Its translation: CASSSRTRRETQYF. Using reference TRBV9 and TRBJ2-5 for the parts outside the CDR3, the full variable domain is DSGVTQTPKHLITATGQRVTLRCSPRSGDLSVYWYQQSLDQGLQFLIQYYNGEERAKGNILERFSAQQFPDLHSELNLSSLELGDSALYFCASSSRTRRETQYFGPGTRLLVL.

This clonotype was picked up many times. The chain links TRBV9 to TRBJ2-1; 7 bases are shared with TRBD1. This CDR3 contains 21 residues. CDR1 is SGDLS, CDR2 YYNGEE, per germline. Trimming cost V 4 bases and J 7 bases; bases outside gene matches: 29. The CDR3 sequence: CASSPEGLGGSGTLNPNEQFF. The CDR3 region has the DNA TGTGCCAGCAGCCCAGAGGGTTTAGGGGGCTCCGGGACCCTTAACCCGAATGAGCAGTTCTTC.